The 2 T cell receptor beta chains reported below all come from one sample, sequenced in a study of CD8 T cells in Susac syndrome. It was with random hexamers that roughly 0.45 to 1 ug RNA was reverse transcribed. TCRdb re-called the immunoSEQ multiplex PCR reads with MiXCR, one entry per CDR3 protein. The sample shows about 90,000 distinct CDR3 sequences, just under 95% of them seen only once. Sequencing was performed on CD8+ T cells from PBMCs. These receptors all stem from a human donor in good health.

The chain carries TRBV5-8 and TRBJ1-4, with 8 positions matching TRBD1. Looked up from germline, CDR1 is SGHTS and CDR2 is YDEGEE. The CDR3 totals 17 residues. V trimming: 3 bases; J trimming: 3 bases; junction bases outside the gene matches: 10. CDR3: CASSYGTGYGSNEKLFF. The CDR3 DNA is TGTGCCAGCAGCTACGGGACAGGTTATGGGTCTAATGAAAAACTGTTTTTT. The whole variable domain, remainder taken from reference TRBV5-8 and TRBJ1-4, is EAGVTQSPTHLIKTRGQQATLRCSPISGHTSVYWYQQALGLGLQFLLWYDEGEERNRGNFPPRFSGRQFPNYSSELNVNALELEDSALYLCASSYGTGYGSNEKLFFGSGTQLSVL.

The chain uses TRBV6-1 and TRBJ2-3; 9 bases align to TRBD2. After removal of 4 bases from V and 5 bases from J, the junction contained 7 bases not matched to a gene. CDR1 and CDR2 (germline): MNHNS, SASEGT. The CDR3 has 15 residues. This CDR3 reads CASSVGAGGRDTQYF. The CDR3 DNA reads TGTGCCAGCAGTGTAGGGGCGGGGGGGCGAGATACGCAGTATTTT.